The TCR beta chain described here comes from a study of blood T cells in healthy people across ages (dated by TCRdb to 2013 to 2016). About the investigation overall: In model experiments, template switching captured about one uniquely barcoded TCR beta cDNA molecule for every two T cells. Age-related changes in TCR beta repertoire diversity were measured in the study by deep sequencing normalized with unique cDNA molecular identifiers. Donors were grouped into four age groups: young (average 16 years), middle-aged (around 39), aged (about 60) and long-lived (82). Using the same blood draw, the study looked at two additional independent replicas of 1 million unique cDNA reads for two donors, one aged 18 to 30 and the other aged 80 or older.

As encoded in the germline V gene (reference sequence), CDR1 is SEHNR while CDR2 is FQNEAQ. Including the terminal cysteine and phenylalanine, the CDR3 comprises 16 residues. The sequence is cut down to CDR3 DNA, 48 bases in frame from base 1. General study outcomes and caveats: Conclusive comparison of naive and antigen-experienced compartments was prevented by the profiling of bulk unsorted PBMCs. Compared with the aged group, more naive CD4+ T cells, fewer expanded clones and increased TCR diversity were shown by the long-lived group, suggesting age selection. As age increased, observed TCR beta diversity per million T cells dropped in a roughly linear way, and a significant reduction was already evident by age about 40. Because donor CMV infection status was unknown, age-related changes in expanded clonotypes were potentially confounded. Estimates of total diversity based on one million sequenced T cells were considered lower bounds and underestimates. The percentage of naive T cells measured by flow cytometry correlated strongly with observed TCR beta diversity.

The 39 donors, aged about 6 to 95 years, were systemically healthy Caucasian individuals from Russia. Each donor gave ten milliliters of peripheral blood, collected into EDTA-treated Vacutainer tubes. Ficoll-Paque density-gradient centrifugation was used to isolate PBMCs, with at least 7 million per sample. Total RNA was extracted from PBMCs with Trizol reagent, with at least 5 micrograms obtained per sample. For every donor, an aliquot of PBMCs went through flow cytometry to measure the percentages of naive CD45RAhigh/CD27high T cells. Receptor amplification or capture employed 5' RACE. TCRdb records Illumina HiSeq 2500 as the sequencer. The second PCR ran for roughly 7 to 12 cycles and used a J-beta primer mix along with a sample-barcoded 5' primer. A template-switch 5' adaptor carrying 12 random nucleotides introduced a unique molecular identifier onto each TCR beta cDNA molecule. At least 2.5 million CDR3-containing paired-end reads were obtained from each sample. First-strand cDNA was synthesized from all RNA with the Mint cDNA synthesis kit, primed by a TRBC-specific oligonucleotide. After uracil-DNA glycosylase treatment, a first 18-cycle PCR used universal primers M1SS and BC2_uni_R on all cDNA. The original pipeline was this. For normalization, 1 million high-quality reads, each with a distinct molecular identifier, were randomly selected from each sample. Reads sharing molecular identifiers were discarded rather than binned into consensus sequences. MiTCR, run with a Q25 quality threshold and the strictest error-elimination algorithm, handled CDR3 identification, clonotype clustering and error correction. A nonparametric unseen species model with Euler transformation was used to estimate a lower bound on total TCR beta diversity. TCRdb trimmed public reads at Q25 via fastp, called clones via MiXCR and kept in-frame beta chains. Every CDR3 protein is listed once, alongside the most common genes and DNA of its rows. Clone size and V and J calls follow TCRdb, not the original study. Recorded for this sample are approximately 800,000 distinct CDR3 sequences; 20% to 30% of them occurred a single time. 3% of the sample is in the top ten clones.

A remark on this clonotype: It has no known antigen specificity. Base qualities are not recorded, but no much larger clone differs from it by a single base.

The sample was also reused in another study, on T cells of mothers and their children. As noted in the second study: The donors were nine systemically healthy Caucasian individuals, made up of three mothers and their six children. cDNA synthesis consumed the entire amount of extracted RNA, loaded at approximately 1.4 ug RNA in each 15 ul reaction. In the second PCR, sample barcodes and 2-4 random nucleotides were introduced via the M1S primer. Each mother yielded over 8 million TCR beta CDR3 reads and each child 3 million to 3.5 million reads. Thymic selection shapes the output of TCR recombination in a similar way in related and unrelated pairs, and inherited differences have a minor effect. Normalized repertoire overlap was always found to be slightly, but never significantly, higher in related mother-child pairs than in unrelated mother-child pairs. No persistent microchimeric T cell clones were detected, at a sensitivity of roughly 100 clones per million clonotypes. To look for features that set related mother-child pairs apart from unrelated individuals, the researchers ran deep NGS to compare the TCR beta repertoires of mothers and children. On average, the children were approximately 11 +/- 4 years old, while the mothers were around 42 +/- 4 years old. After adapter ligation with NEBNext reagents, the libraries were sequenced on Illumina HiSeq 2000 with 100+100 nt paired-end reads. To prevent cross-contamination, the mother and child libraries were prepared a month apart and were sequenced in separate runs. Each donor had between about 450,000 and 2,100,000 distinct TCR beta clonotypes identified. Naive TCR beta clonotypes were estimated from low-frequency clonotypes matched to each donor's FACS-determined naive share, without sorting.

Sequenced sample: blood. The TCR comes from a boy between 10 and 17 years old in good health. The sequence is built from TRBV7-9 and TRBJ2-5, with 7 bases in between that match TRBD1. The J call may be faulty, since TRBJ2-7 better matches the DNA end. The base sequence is TGTGCCAGCAGCTTAAAATTAGGACAGGCCCGCTCCGAGCAGTACTTC. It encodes CASSLKLGQARSEQYF.